This T cell receptor (beta chain) is from a study of regulatory T cells in long-lasting Graves disease. There are 16 residues in the CDR3. CDR1 is MGHRA, CDR2 YSYEKL, per germline. V lost 0 bases to trimming and J lost 7 bases; unmatched junction nucleotides: 8. The sample's time point: newly diagnosed GD, antithyroid drugs for less than 3 months. RNA isolated from PBMCs was used to make the TCR library. Arm-PCR of CDR3 regions and iRepertoire HTBI primers were the basis on which TCR beta libraries were built. TCRdb re-called the multiplex PCR reads through MiXCR, storing one row per CDR3 protein. The sample lists about 460,000 distinct CDR3 sequences; 12% to 15% were seen once. The sample was also linked to a second study, of T cells in Graves' hyperthyroidism and ophthalmopathy. That source adds: The study used the HTBI primer set for a first-round RT-PCR of the TCR CDR3.

V is TRBV4-1 and J is TRBJ1-1, with 10 bases identical to TRBD1. The specimen was peripheral blood mononuclear cells (PBMCs), collected at new diagnosis, from a patient treated with antithyroid drugs. The receptor comes from a woman in her 50s with Graves disease. The CDR3 sequence is CASSQDDRTGGGEAFF. For the CDR3, the DNA is TGCGCCAGCAGCCAAGATGATAGGACAGGGGGGGGTGAAGCTTTCTTT.